This passage covers 19 T cell receptor beta chains from one sample sequenced in a study of PD-1 blockade in classical Hodgkin lymphoma. There was relapse after autologous stem cell transplantation in every patient, and there was variation in brentuximab vedotin exposure. Magnetic negative selection purified CD4+ T cells from thawed PBMCs. Assay used: immunoSEQ multiplex PCR; TCRdb lists only in-frame clones, some missing. The sample carries approximately 25,000 clones, 65% to 85% recorded once. Sequencing was performed on CD4+ T cells from blood, taken at baseline. These receptors all stem from a human donor with classical Hodgkin lymphoma.

This clone occurred once. This chain uses TRBV7-6 with TRBJ2-5; D unclear. Gene TRBJ2-7 matches the end of the DNA better, so the J call may be wrong. There are 14 residues in the CDR3. Germline CDR1 is SGHVS and CDR2 is FNYEAQ. CDR3 sequence: CASSLRPDGGEQYF. The CDR3 bases are TGTGCCAGCAGCCTCAGACCCGACGGTGGCGAGCAGTACTTC.

Here the CDR3 reads CASSLDGISGANVLTF. In DNA form, the CDR3 reads TGCGCCAGCAGCTTGGACGGGATCTCTGGGGCCAACGTCCTGACTTTC. This chain connects TRBV5-1 to TRBJ2-6; tentative D call: TRBD2 (5 bases). Trimming cost V 0 bases and J 0 bases, with 7 bases left between them. Germline V gene sequence: CDR1 SGHRS, CDR2 YFSETQ. The CDR3 extends over 16 amino acids.

CDR3 bases: TGTGCCAGCAGCTTACACGGTCAGCCCCAGCATTTT. Protein sequence: CASSLHGQPQHF. The rearrangement joins TRBV7-2 to TRBJ1-5; no definite D call. Germline loops: CDR1 SGHTA, CDR2 FQGNSA. The V gene lost 2 bases and the J gene lost 6 bases, with 5 bases spanning the gap. The CDR3 is made up of 12 amino acids.

This rearrangement joins TRBV6-5 to TRBJ2-5; the D is unclear. In germline, CDR1 is MNHEY, CDR2 SVGAGI. Deletions cut 6 bases from V and 2 bases from J, with 16 bases between. The length of the CDR3 is 15 residues. The CDR3 coding sequence is TGTGCCAGCAGCCGGACGGGCACACTTCAAGAGACCCAGTACTTC. The encoded protein is CASSRTGTLQETQYF.

The chain links TRBV19 to TRBJ1-6, with 7 bases lining up with TRBD1. V was clipped by 3 bases and J by 13 bases; unmatched bases: 9. The germline CDR1 and CDR2 sequences are LNHDA and SQIVND (reference sequence). This CDR3 contains 14 residues. The CDR3 DNA sequence: TGTGCCAGTAGTATCTATGGGACAGCCCCCCCCCTCCACTTT. Its protein product is CASSIYGTAPPLHF.

In this sample, this clone is medium-sized. This rearrangement joins TRBV2 to TRBJ1-5, with 7 bases fitting TRBD1. This CDR3 region has 13 residues. V trimming: 6 bases; J trimming: 6 bases; junction bases outside the gene matches: 5. The germline gives CDR1 SNHLY, CDR2 FYNNEI. The CDR3, as DNA: TGTGCCAGCAGGATAGGGACAGTTCAGCCCCAGCATTTT. Translation gives CASRIGTVQPQHF.

The J gene is TRBJ1-1, the V gene TRBV28; 7 bases are shared with TRBD1. Germline loops: CDR1 MDHEN, CDR2 SYDVKM. J lost 2 bases, V lost 4 bases, and 4 bases had no gene match. This CDR3 has 14 amino acids. CDR3: CASSSRQGNTEAFF. The CDR3 DNA sequence: TGTGCCAGCAGTTCTAGACAGGGAAACACTGAAGCTTTCTTT.

V and J are TRBV11-1 and TRBJ2-3; D is ambiguous. Trimming took 1 base from V and 4 from J, leaving 15 bases between them. Germline loops: CDR1 SGHAT, CDR2 FQDESV (reference sequence). The CDR3 covers 16 residues. This CDR3 reads CASSLEGRAGPDTQYF. For the CDR3, the DNA is TGTGCCAGCAGCTTAGAAGGTAGGGCCGGCCCAGATACGCAGTATTTT.

This chain joins TRBV13 and TRBJ1-5, with unresolved D. Trimming cost V 3 bases and J 0 bases, with 3 bases left between them. The CDR3 sequence is 13 residues long. Germline loops: CDR1 PRHDT, CDR2 FYEKMQ (reference sequence). This chain's CDR3 is CASSLASNQPQHF. The CDR3, as DNA: TGTGCCAGCAGCTTGGCTAGCAATCAGCCCCAGCATTTT.

This chain uses TRBV7-9 with TRBJ2-1, with D perhaps matching TRBD2 (5 bases). CDR1 and CDR2 (germline): SEHNR, FQNEAQ (reference sequence). The CDR3 is made up of 13 amino acids. The V and J ends lost 6 bases and 6 bases respectively, with 12 bases between them. The CDR3 nucleotides are TGTGCCAGCAGTCGCGCCGAGGGCAATGAGCAGTTCTTC. It is translated as CASSRAEGNEQFF.

The DNA for the CDR3 is TGTGCCAGTAGTTCCGGACAGGGGGTTCTCTATGGCTACACCTTC. This sequence encodes CASSSGQGVLYGYTF. The chain is built from TRBV19 and TRBJ1-2; TRBD1 aligns across 10 bases. Germline CDR1 reads LNHDA; CDR2 reads SQIVND (reference sequence). After removal of 5 bases from V and 4 bases from J, the junction contained 7 bases not matched to a gene. CDR3 length equals 15 residues. Based on the CDR3 plus reference TRBV19 and TRBJ1-2, the full variable domain is DGGITQSPKYLFRKEGQNVTLSCEQNLNHDAMYWYRQDPGQGLRLIYYSQIVNDFQKGDIAEGYSVSREKKESFPLTVTSAQKNPTAFYLCASSSGQGVLYGYTFGSGTRLTVV.

The rearrangement joins TRBV2 to TRBJ2-7; D unresolved. Germline V gene lookup returns CDR1 SNHLY and CDR2 FYNNEI. This CDR3 contains 14 residues. V shed 2 bases and J shed 8 bases, with 16 bases lying between them. Written as DNA, the CDR3 is TGTGCCAGCAGTGAAATAACCGGCGGTGCCCAGCAGTACTTC. Residues: CASSEITGGAQQYF. Variable domain in full (rest from reference TRBV2 and TRBJ2-7): EPEVTQTPSHQVTQMGQEVILRCVPISNHLYFYWYRQILGQKVEFLVSFYNNEISEKSEIFDDQFSVERPDGSNFTLKIRSTKLEDSAMYFCASSEITGGAQQYFGPGTRLTVT.

This clone was seen a few times. This chain links TRBV7-6 with TRBJ2-7, with D perhaps matching TRBD1 (6 bases). V was cut by 0 bases and J by 5 bases, with 17 bases left in between. Germline V gene lookup returns CDR1 SGHVS and CDR2 FNYEAQ. The CDR3 is made up of 16 amino acids. The CDR3 DNA reads TGTGCCAGCAGCTTAGCGTCTGGGACAACAATCAACGAGCAGTACTTC. Translating it yields CASSLASGTTINEQYF.

The rearrangement uses TRBV19 and TRBJ1-2; the D is unclear. V lost 4 bases, J lost 8 bases, and 11 bases lay in between. The CDR3 is made up of 12 amino acids. In germline, CDR1 is LNHDA, CDR2 SQIVND (reference sequence). The CDR3 loop reads CASSNRPGGYTF. The DNA for the CDR3 is TGTGCCAGTAGTAATAGGCCGGGGGGCTACACCTTC.

The chain recombines TRBV9 with TRBJ1-6, with D possibly TRBD1 on 5 matching bases. The V end lost 5 bases, the J end lost 6 bases, and 15 bases lay between the germline ends. This CDR3 region has 15 residues. Germline assignment: CDR1 SGDLS and CDR2 YYNGEE. CDR3 in DNA: TGTGCCAGCAGTCGGACAACCGACCCTAATTCACCCCTCCACTTT. Protein product: CASSRTTDPNSPLHF. Full variable domain (outside the CDR3, taken from reference TRBV9 and TRBJ1-6): DSGVTQTPKHLITATGQRVTLRCSPRSGDLSVYWYQQSLDQGLQFLIQYYNGEERAKGNILERFSAQQFPDLHSELNLSSLELGDSALYFCASSRTTDPNSPLHFGNGTRLTVT.

The chain has TRBV5-1 and TRBJ2-2, with 8 positions matching TRBD2. The trim removed 4 bases at V and 6 bases at J, leaving 5 bases unmatched. Germline-derived CDR1 and CDR2 are SGHRS and YFSETQ. The CDR3 runs to 14 residues. The CDR3 DNA is TGCGCCAGCAGCCTCGGGGGGGCGGCCGGGGAGCTGTTTTTT. Protein product: CASSLGGAAGELFF.

The chain recombines TRBV28 with TRBJ2-7; D gene uncertain. Deletions cut 6 bases from V and 5 bases from J, with 14 bases between. The CDR3 totals 13 residues. CDR1 and CDR2 from the germline V gene are MDHEN and SYDVKM. CDR3 protein: CASRSLHLDEQYF. CDR3 sequence (DNA): TGTGCCAGCAGGTCCCTCCACCTGGACGAGCAGTACTTC.

The chain couples TRBV18 to TRBJ1-1; D uncertain. Looked up from germline, CDR1 is KGHSH and CDR2 is LQKENI. The CDR3 has 12 residues. Trimming removed 7 bases at V and 1 base at J, with 7 bases between. The chain's CDR3 is CASCLPNTEAFF. The CDR3 DNA reads as TGTGCCAGCTGCTTGCCGAACACTGAAGCTTTCTTT.

The chain is built from TRBV25-1 and TRBJ2-7; 9 nucleotides line up with TRBD2. Germline V CDR1 and CDR2: MGHDK, SYGVNS. This CDR3 has 12 residues. V lost 11 bases and J lost 2; bases outside the gene matches: 4. Here the CDR3 reads CAVSGGPYEQYF. The CDR3 DNA is TGTGCCGTTAGCGGGGGCCCCTACGAGCAGTACTTC.